This T cell receptor beta chain was observed in a study of PD-1 blockade in classical Hodgkin lymphoma. Study background: The nivolumab dose that patients received was 3 mg/kg, given intravenously every 2 weeks. Study-wide results and caveats: CD4+ TCR diversity rose significantly by C4D1, and CD8+ TCR diversity did not. What drove the repertoire differences, possibly disease activity or prior therapy, has not been defined.

On this clone: Its antigen is currently unknown.

The method was immunoSEQ multiplex PCR; TCRdb's version includes in-frame clones alone and lacks a portion of them. The profile shows more than 50,000 clones, about 92% of them singletons. In germline, CDR1 is LNHDA, CDR2 SQIVND (reference sequence). CDR3 length: 15 residues. J gave up 7 bases and V 7 bases, and 11 bases lay outside the gene matches. Following autologous stem cell transplantation, relapse occurred in every patient, and exposure to brentuximab vedotin varied. Here the sequenced sample was peripheral blood mononuclear cells (PBMCs), taken at baseline. This chain connects TRBV19 to TRBJ2-1; 9 bases match TRBD1. This TCR derives from a human donor with classical Hodgkin lymphoma. The chain's CDR3 is CASTPDRGVTNEQFF. CDR3 DNA: TGTGCCAGTACCCCCGACAGGGGGGTCACAAATGAGCAGTTCTTC.